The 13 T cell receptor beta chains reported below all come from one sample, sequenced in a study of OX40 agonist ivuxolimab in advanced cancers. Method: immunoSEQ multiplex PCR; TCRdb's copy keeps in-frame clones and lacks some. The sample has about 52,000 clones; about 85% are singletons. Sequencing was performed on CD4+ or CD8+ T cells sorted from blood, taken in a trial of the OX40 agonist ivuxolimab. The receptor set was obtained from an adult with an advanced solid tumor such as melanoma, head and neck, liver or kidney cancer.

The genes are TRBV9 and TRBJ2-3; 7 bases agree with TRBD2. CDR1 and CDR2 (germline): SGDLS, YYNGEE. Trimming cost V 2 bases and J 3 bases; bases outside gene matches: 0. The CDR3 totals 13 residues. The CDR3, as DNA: TGTGCCAGCAGCGTTAGCGGGACAGATACGCAGTATTTT. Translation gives CASSVSGTDTQYF.

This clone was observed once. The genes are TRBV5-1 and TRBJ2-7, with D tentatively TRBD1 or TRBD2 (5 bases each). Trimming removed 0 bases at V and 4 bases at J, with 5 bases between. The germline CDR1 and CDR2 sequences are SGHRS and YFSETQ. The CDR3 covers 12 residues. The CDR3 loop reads CASSLGGYEQYF. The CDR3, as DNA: TGCGCCAGCAGCTTGGGGGGGTACGAGCAGTACTTC.

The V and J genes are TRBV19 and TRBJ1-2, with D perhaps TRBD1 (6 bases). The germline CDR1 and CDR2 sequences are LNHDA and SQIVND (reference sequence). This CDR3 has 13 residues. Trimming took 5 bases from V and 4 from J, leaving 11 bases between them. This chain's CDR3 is CASSVQGSYGYTF. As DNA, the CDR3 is TGTGCCAGTAGTGTACAGGGAAGCTATGGCTACACCTTC.

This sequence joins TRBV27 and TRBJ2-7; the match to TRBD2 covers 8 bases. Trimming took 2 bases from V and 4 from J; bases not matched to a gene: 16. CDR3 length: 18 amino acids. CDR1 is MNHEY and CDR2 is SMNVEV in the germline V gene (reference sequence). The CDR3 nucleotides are TGTGCCAGCAGTTTAGACGGGAGGGAATATACAGCGACTTACGAGCAGTACTTC. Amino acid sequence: CASSLDGREYTATYEQYF.

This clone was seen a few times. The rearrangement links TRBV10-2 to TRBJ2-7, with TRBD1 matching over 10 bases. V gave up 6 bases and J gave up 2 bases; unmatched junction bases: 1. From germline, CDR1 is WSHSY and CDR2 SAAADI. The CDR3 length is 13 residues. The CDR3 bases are TGCGCCAGCAGAGACAGGGGGCCCTACGAGCAGTACTTC. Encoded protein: CASRDRGPYEQYF.

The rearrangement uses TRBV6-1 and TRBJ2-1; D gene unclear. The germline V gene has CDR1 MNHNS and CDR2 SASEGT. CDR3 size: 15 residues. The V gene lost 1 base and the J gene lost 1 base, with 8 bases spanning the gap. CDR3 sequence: CASSEEAASYNEQFF. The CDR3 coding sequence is TGTGCCAGCAGTGAAGAGGCAGCTTCCTACAATGAGCAGTTCTTC.

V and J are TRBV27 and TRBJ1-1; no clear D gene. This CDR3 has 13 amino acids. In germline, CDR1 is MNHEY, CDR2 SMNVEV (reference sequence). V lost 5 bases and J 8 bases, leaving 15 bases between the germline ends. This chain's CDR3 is CASSILMGSEAFF. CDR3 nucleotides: TGTGCCAGCAGTATACTTATGGGCTCCGAAGCTTTCTTT.

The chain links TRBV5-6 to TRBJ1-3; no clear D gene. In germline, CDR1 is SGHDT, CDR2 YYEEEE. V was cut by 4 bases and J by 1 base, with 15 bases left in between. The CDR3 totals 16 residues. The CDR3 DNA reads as TGTGCCAGCAGCCTGAAAGGGAGGTTTTCTGGAAACACCATATATTTT. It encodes CASSLKGRFSGNTIYF. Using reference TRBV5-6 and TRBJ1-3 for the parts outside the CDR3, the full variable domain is DAGVTQSPTHLIKTRGQQVTLRCSPKSGHDTVSWYQQALGQGPQFIFQYYEEEERQRGNFPDRFSGHQFPNYSSELNVNALLLGDSALYLCASSLKGRFSGNTIYFGEGSWLTVV.

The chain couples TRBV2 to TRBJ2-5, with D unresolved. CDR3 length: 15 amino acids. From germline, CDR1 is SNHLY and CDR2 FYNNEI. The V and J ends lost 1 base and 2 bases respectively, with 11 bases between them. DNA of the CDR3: TGTGCCAGCAGTGAAGTTCCGACACCTCAAGAGACCCAGTACTTC. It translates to CASSEVPTPQETQYF.

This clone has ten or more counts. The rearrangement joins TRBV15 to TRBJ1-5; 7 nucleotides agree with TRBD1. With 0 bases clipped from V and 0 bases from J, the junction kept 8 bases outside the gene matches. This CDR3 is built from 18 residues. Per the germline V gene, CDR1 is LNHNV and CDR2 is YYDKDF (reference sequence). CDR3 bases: TGTGCCACCAGCAGAGACTCTAATACAGGGGATAGCAATCAGCCCCAGCATTTT. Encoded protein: CATSRDSNTGDSNQPQHF.

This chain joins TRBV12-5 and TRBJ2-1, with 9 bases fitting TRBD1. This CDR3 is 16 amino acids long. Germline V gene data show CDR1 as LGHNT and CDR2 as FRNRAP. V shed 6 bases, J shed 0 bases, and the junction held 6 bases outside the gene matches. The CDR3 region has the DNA TGTGCTAGTGGCACGGGACAGGGCAGCTCCTACAATGAGCAGTTCTTC. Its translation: CASGTGQGSSYNEQFF.

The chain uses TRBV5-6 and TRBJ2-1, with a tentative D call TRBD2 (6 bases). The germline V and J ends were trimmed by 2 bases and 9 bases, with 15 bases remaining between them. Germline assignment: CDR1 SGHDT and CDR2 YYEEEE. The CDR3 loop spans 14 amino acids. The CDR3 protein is CASSFGDSYGEQFF. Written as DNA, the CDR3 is TGTGCCAGCAGCTTTGGGGACTCCTACGGTGAGCAGTTCTTC.

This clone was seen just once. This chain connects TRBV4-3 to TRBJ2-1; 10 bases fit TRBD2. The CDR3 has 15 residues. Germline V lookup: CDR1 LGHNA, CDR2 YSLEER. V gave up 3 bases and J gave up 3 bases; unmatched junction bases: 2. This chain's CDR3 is CASSHGLAVYNEQFF. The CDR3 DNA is TGCGCCAGCAGCCACGGACTAGCGGTCTACAATGAGCAGTTCTTC.